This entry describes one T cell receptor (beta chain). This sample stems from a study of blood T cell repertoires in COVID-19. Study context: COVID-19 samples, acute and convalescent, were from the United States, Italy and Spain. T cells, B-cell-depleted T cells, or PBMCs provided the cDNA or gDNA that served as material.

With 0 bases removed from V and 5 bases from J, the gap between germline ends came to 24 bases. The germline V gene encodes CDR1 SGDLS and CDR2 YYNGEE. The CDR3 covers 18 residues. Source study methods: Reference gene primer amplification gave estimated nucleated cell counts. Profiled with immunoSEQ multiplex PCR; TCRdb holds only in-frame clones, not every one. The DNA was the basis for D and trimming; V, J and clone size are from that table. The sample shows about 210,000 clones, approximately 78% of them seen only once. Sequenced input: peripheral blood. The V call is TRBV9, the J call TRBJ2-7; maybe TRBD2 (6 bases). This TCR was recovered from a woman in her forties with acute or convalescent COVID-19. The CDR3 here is CASSVAGGGRVNPHEQYF. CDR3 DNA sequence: TGTGCCAGCAGCGTAGCAGGAGGAGGGCGGGTCAACCCCCACGAGCAGTACTTC.